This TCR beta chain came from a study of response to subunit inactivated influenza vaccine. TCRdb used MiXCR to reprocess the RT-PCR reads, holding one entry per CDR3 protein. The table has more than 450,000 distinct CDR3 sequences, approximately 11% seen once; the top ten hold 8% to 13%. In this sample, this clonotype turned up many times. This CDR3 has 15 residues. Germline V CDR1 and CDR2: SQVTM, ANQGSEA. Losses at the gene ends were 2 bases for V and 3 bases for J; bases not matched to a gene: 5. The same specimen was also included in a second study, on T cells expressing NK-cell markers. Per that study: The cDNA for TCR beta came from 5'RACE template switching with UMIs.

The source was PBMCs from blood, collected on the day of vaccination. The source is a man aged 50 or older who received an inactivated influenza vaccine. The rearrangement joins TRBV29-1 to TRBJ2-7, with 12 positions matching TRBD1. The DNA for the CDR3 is TGCAGCGTTGAACTGGGACAGGGGGCTTTCTACGAGCAGTACTTC. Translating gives CSVELGQGAFYEQYF.